Listed below are T cell receptor beta chains from one sample, sequenced in a study of shared clonotypes between healthy human individuals. Produced via immunoSEQ multiplex PCR; TCRdb's table is partial and in-frame only. The table shows 2.3 million or so clones, with approximately 95% occurring only once. The specimen was naive CD4+ T cells from PBMCs. The source of these receptors is a young man in good health. Some clones in this sample may be carry-over from other donors' samples. Each CDR3 is given with its conserved first and last residue.

v_call,cdr3_aa
TRBV27,CASSDQGTTNEKLFF
TRBV12-5,CASGPGTGIVTDTQYF
TRBV28,CASDALGGANTEAFF
TRBV6-1,CASSEVQPSLDTQYF
TRBV7-9,CASSLDRGINHGYTF
TRBV2,CASSGTGLGATGELFF
TRBV5-1,CASRPTGTFSYEQYF
TRBV7-9,CASSLYQQFTGELFF
TRBV7-9,CASSLGEAEQYF
TRBV10-1,CASSSGLSFGETQYF
TRBV29-1,CSVGGLYEQYF
TRBV5-4,CASSFGLAGGGVDTQYF
TRBV6-5,CASSSTLTGRNYGYTF
TRBV30,CAWSSGMNSPLHF
TRBV5-1,CASSSRGLGTTEQYF
TRBV7-2,CASSLGRIYEQYF
TRBV11-2,CASSLENRNTEAFF
TRBV21-1,CASSKEYRANTDTQYF
TRBV7-2,CASSLDRGQMSLF
TRBV18,CASSPRRGNNQPQHF
TRBV4-3,CASSPGPNQETQYF
TRBV19,CASSIVGQGVSNQPQHF
TRBV18,CASSPPFPGSTQYF
TRBV7-2,CASSLQQLSTDTQYF
TRBV6-1,CAIKEGAEEKLFF
TRBV7-6,CASSLALAEGTDTQYF
TRBV6-5,CASSQDRLTFGQFF
TRBV18,CASSPSGQSYEQYF
TRBV19,CASSIDRGRNQPQHF
TRBV19,CASSIRDQRHNEQFF
TRBV7-2,CASSQRYEQYF
TRBV5-4,CASSLGGRDNEQFF
TRBV28,CASSLSSDRTTYEQYF
TRBV18,CASSPPGLADYNEQFF
TRBV5-1,CASSSVGREGSYEQYF
TRBV11-2,CASSLFPQEEQYF
TRBV28,CASSLWVDQPQHF
TRBV7-2,CASSLRARLAGSNQPQHF
TRBV28,CASTLVGQPQHF
TRBV11-2,CASSLGVHDRSLRYEQYF
TRBV11-2,CASSPRTASNEQFF
TRBV7-8,CASSLASRPGGEQYF
TRBV7-2,CASSPVRPVGTQYF
TRBV6-6,CASSLRDPSNQPQHF
TRBV7-6,CASSLGLRSQETQYF
TRBV10-3,CAISWDAYTGELFF
TRBV28,CASSTPDRVTPPNYGYTF
TRBV6-5,CASSRDGVVGYEQYF
TRBV6-1,CATNPRFSNQPQHF
TRBV21-1,CASSKAGQGGLDTQYF